This T cell receptor beta chain is drawn from a study of cytomegalovirus exposure and HLA in healthy donors. Comment on this clone: As yet, its antigen is unknown.

The CDR3 length is 14 residues. Germline lookup yields CDR1 GTSNPN and CDR2 SVGIG (reference sequence). V shed 4 bases and J 2 bases; nucleotides not matched to a gene: 7. Repertoires were generated with immunoSEQ multiplex PCR, while TCRdb's copy carries only in-frame clones and drops some. This table holds 67,000 or so clones, about 94% found once. Study results and limitations: The TCR clusters that emerged in the first cohort tended, a later analysis found, to co-occur in the 120 validation repertoires. High specificity and sensitivity for cytomegalovirus status were reported for the classifier. Among TCR beta chains, those listed as cytomegalovirus-associated numbered about 160. CMV antigen specificity was confirmed in vitro for a few CMV-associated chains.

This chain links TRBV30 with TRBJ2-7; 8 positions agree with TRBD2. The sample consisted of PBMCs. The source is a man between 18 and 29 years old in good health and CMV-seropositive. CDR3 residues: CAWNSGGVTYEQYF. The CDR3 nucleotides read TGTGCCTGGAACAGCGGGGGTGTCACCTACGAGCAGTACTTC.